This is a list of T cell receptor beta chains from one sample in a study of blood T cell repertoires in COVID-19. Data came from immunoSEQ multiplex PCR; TCRdb stores just in-frame clones and leaves some out. The top ten clones hold around 2.2% of a sample with 200,000 to 250,000 clones, about 88% of them seen once. Sequencing was done on a sample of peripheral blood. These receptors were obtained from a woman aged 40 to 50 who had recovered from COVID-19. Both conserved end residues are part of each CDR3. D genes are given only for firm matches. Expanded clones are given a class, and other clones once, few, many or no size at all.

clone_size j_call d_call v_call cdr3_aa cdr3_nt
NA TRBJ2-3 NA TRBV7-3 CASSLLGGGTDTQYF TGTGCCAGCAGCTTATTGGGCGGGGGCACAGATACGCAGTATTTT
NA TRBJ2-1 NA TRBV5-1 CASSLEVQSSYNEQFF TGCGCCAGCAGCTTGGAAGTACAGAGCTCCTACAATGAGCAGTTCTTC
NA TRBJ2-3 NA TRBV5-1 CASSSPPSGVGADTQYF TGCGCCAGCAGCTCCCCCCCCTCGGGGGTGGGCGCAGATACGCAGTATTTT
NA TRBJ1-5 NA TRBV27 CASSFEQPNQPQHF TGTGCCAGCAGTTTTGAACAGCCCAATCAGCCCCAGCATTTT
NA TRBJ2-7 TRBD2 TRBV6-1 CASRTSGTSYEQYF TGTGCCAGCAGAACTAGCGGCACCTCCTACGAGCAGTACTTC
NA TRBJ2-3 TRBD1 TRBV5-3 CARSVQGAGDTQYF TGTGCCAGAAGCGTGCAGGGGGCCGGAGATACGCAGTATTTT
NA TRBJ2-4 TRBD1 TRBV18 CASSATGGATKNIQYF TGTGCCAGCTCAGCAACAGGGGGAGCGACCAAAAACATTCAGTACTTC
NA TRBJ1-6 NA TRBV30 CAWMEGRNSPLHF TGTGCCTGGATGGAGGGGAGAAATTCACCCCTCCACTTT
NA TRBJ2-5 NA TRBV3-1/TRBV3-2 CASSQGPETQYF TGTGCCAGCAGCCAAGGGCCCGAGACCCAGTACTTC
NA TRBJ2-7 NA TRBV5-1 CASSLDGFSSYEQYF TGCGCCAGCAGCCTGGACGGGTTTTCCTCCTACGAGCAGTACTTC
NA TRBJ1-1 NA TRBV5-1 CASRTLIGLHTEAFF TGCGCCAGCAGAACTCTTATAGGACTGCACACTGAAGCTTTCTTT
NA TRBJ2-5 TRBD1 TRBV14 CASSQVKTGKRETQYF TGTGCCAGCAGCCAAGTCAAGACAGGGAAGAGGGAGACCCAGTACTTC
NA TRBJ1-2 TRBD1 TRBV14 CASSLLRDRGSGYTF TGTGCCAGCAGCCTTCTCCGGGACAGGGGATCTGGCTACACCTTC
NA TRBJ1-5 NA TRBV5-5 CASSLRGDRINQPQHF TGTGCCAGCAGCTTGCGGGGTGACAGGATCAATCAGCCCCAGCATTTT
NA TRBJ2-4 NA TRBV4-1 CASSQQQGEPKNIQYF TGCGCCAGCAGCCAGCAACAGGGAGAACCCAAAAACATTCAGTACTTC
NA TRBJ2-1 NA TRBV5-6 CASSSGTLRNEQFF TGTGCCAGCAGTTCCGGGACACTTAGAAATGAGCAGTTCTTC
NA TRBJ1-4 TRBD1 TRBV2 CASSRDRGTNEKLFF TGTGCCAGCAGTAGGGACAGGGGGACTAATGAAAAACTGTTTTTT
NA TRBJ2-4 NA TRBV20-1 CSASQDRGNIQYF TGCAGTGCTAGTCAGGACAGAGGAAACATTCAGTACTTC
few TRBJ1-2 TRBD1 TRBV6-5 CASSHQGAGGYGYTF TGTGCCAGCAGTCACCAGGGGGCGGGTGGCTATGGCTACACCTTC
NA TRBJ2-2 NA TRBV6-2/TRBV6-3 CASSLVNANTGELFF TGTGCCAGCAGTTTAGTCAACGCGAACACCGGGGAGCTGTTTTTT
NA TRBJ2-7 TRBD2 TRBV7-9 CASSLLATSGGYEQYF TGTGCCAGCAGCTTACTGGCGACTAGCGGGGGTTACGAGCAGTACTTC
NA TRBJ1-4 TRBD1 TRBV27 CASSSGQDRFNEKLFF TGTGCCAGCAGTTCCGGACAGGACAGGTTTAATGAAAAACTGTTTTTT
NA TRBJ2-5 NA TRBV7-9 CASSLSEMGSVVQQETQYF TGTGCCAGCAGCTTAAGTGAGATGGGGAGCGTCGTTCAGCAAGAGACCCAGTACTTC
NA TRBJ2-1 TRBD2 TRBV7-9 CASSLGTSGRVDNEQFF TGTGCCAGCAGCTTAGGGACTAGCGGGAGGGTCGACAATGAGCAGTTCTTC
NA TRBJ2-5 NA TRBV30 CAWSGVGGRGETQYF TGTGCCTGGTCCGGGGTTGGTGGTCGGGGAGAGACCCAGTACTTC
NA TRBJ2-3 TRBD2 TRBV7-2 CASSPLGTSGYTDTQYF TGTGCCAGCAGCCCCCTAGGGACTAGCGGTTACACAGATACGCAGTATTTT
NA TRBJ1-5 NA TRBV19 CASTHDEALYSNQPQHF TGTGCCAGTACCCACGACGAGGCTCTCTATAGCAATCAGCCCCAGCATTTT
NA TRBJ2-1 TRBD2 TRBV5-1 CASSLEREGVNEQFF TGCGCCAGCAGCTTAGAGCGGGAGGGGGTAAATGAGCAGTTCTTC
NA TRBJ2-5 TRBD2 TRBV11-3 CASSLREETQYF TGTGCCAGCAGCTTGCGGGAGGAGACCCAGTACTTC
NA TRBJ1-2 TRBD1 TRBV4-3 CASSQAGTADGYTF TGCGCCAGCAGCCAAGCCGGGACAGCAGATGGCTACACCTTC
NA TRBJ2-5 NA TRBV5-1 CASSLTQETQYF TGCGCCAGCAGCTTGACACAAGAGACCCAGTACTTC
NA TRBJ2-7 TRBD1 TRBV30 CAWSPATGWYEQYF TGTGCCTGGAGCCCCGCGACAGGGTGGTACGAGCAGTACTTC
NA TRBJ1-2 NA TRBV28 CASSRTDYGYTF TGTGCCAGCAGTAGGACAGACTATGGCTACACCTTC
NA TRBJ2-3 NA TRBV7-6 CASSLMSSTDTQYF TGTGCCAGCAGCTTAATGTCGAGCACAGATACGCAGTATTTT
NA TRBJ2-7 TRBD1 TRBV6-5 CASSGTGVLGREQYF TGTGCCAGCTCCGGGACAGGGGTGTTGGGAAGAGAGCAGTACTTC
NA TRBJ2-5 NA TRBV19 CASRTQGQETQYF TGTGCCAGTAGGACTCAGGGGCAAGAGACCCAGTACTTC
NA TRBJ1-6 TRBD1 TRBV11-3 CASSFRGSRNSPLHF TGTGCCAGCAGCTTCAGGGGGTCCAGGAATTCACCCCTCCACTTT